The 32 T cell receptor beta chains reported below all come from one sample, sequenced in a study of somatic mutations in cytotoxic T cells in rheumatoid arthritis. Generated by immunoSEQ multiplex PCR, the TCRdb table keeps only in-frame clones and is missing some. The sample contains approximately 23,000 clones, about four fifths of which appear only once. The sequencing input was CD8+ T cells sorted from blood. The origin of the receptors is an adult with rheumatoid arthritis.

The chain recombines TRBV6-5 with TRBJ2-3, with D perhaps TRBD1 or TRBD2 (5 bases each). The germline V gene has CDR1 MNHEY and CDR2 SVGAGI. The CDR3 is 14 residues long. Between the trimmed V and J ends, which lost 2 bases and 5 bases, there was a span of 11 bases. The CDR3 loop is CASSYGGWGDTQYF. The CDR3 DNA reads TGTGCCAGCAGTTACGGGGGATGGGGAGATACGCAGTATTTT.

The chain has TRBV30 and TRBJ2-1, with 10 positions matching TRBD2. With V trimmed by 5 bases and J by 7 bases, 8 bases remained unmatched. Germline loops: CDR1 GTSNPN, CDR2 SVGIG (reference sequence). This CDR3 has 14 amino acids. The CDR3: CAWGLAGAWNEQFF. The DNA of the CDR3 is TGTGCCTGGGGTCTAGCGGGAGCTTGGAATGAGCAGTTCTTC.

The chain recombines TRBV4-1 with TRBJ1-2; 7 bases map to TRBD1. Germline V CDR1 and CDR2: MGHRA, YSYEKL. This CDR3 is built from 15 residues. Trimming cost V 6 bases and J 7 bases; bases outside gene matches: 14. CDR3 amino acids: CASRQTDREGGGYTF. The CDR3 DNA reads as TGCGCCAGCAGGCAAACTGACAGGGAAGGAGGTGGCTACACCTTC.

The rearrangement uses TRBV7-2 and TRBJ2-3; either TRBD1 or TRBD2 may supply D (5 bases each). CDR1 and CDR2 from the germline V gene are SGHTA and FQGNSA. The ends were cut back, 4 bases at V and 2 bases at J, with 16 bases in the middle. This CDR3 is 16 amino acids long. CDR3 sequence reads: CASSSRPGLLTDTQYF. CDR3 nucleotide sequence: TGTGCCAGCAGCTCTCGCCCGGGGCTACTCACAGATACGCAGTATTTT. The full variable domain, completed using reference TRBV7-2 and TRBJ2-3, is GAGVSQSPSNKVTEKGKDVELRCDPISGHTALYWYRQSLGQGLEFLIYFQGNSAPDKSGLPSDRFSAERTGGSVSTLTIQRTQQEDSAVYLCASSSRPGLLTDTQYFGPGTRLTVL.

J is TRBJ2-3 and V is TRBV27; D gene unclear. The germline V gene has CDR1 MNHEY and CDR2 SMNVEV (reference sequence). The V end was cut by 0 bases, the J end by 4 bases, with 8 bases between. This CDR3 has 14 amino acids. The CDR3 bases are TGTGCCAGCAGTTTATCGATGACGCCAGATACGCAGTATTTT. Encoded protein: CASSLSMTPDTQYF.

The chain carries TRBV27 and TRBJ1-5; 8 nucleotides agree with TRBD1. The J segment lost 1 base and the V segment lost 7 bases, leaving 21 bases of the junction unmatched. The CDR3 is 20 amino acids. Germline V gene lookup returns CDR1 MNHEY and CDR2 SMNVEV (reference sequence). CDR3 region: CASTYTDRVPYMSSNQPQHF. The CDR3 DNA sequence: TGTGCCAGCACCTATACGGACAGGGTACCATATATGTCGAGCAATCAGCCCCAGCATTTT.

The rearrangement links TRBV29-1 to TRBJ1-2; TRBD1 is a possible D gene (5 bases). Germline V gives CDR1 SQVTM, CDR2 ANQGSEA. This CDR3 has 12 residues. V dropped 6 bases and J dropped 7 bases, with 15 bases sitting between them. The CDR3 region is CSVAGRDSGYTF. The CDR3 nucleotides read TGCAGCGTCGCGGGCAGGGATAGTGGCTACACCTTC.

Written as DNA, the CDR3 is TGTGCCAGCAGCCAAGATCGGACTAGCGGGATTTACAATGAGCAGTTCTTC. This sequence encodes CASSQDRTSGIYNEQFF. V gene TRBV4-2 combines with J gene TRBJ2-1; 12 nucleotides align to TRBD2. The trim removed 0 bases at V and 4 bases at J, leaving 4 bases unmatched. This CDR3 contains 17 residues. Per the germline V gene, CDR1 is LGHNA and CDR2 is YNFKEQ.

The chain joins TRBV4-1 to TRBJ2-7; 8 nucleotides agree with TRBD1. The V gene's germline CDR1 is MGHRA and CDR2 YSYEKL. The CDR3 has 14 residues. V lost 4 bases, J lost 3 bases, and 5 bases stayed unmatched. CDR3 loop: CASSLRDRNYEQYF. The CDR3 DNA sequence: TGCGCCAGCAGCCTGCGGGACAGGAACTACGAGCAGTACTTC.

The CDR3 loop is CASSPPGQEVEQYF. As DNA, the CDR3 is TGTGCCAGCAGCCCACCCGGACAGGAGGTTGAGCAGTACTTC. The gene calls are TRBV7-9 and TRBJ2-5; 7 bases line up with TRBD1. Looked up from germline, CDR1 is SEHNR and CDR2 is FQNEAQ (reference sequence). This CDR3 is built from 14 residues. V trimming: 5 bases; J trimming: 11 bases; junction bases outside the gene matches: 14.

The chain recombines TRBV30 with TRBJ2-5; D tentatively fits TRBD1 or TRBD2 (5 bases each). Between the trimmed V and J ends, which lost 2 bases and 11 bases, there was a span of 15 bases. The length of the CDR3 is 12 residues. Germline values: CDR1 GTSNPN, CDR2 SVGIG (reference sequence). The DNA of the CDR3 is TGTGCCTGGAGTTCCGGGACGGAAGTTCAGTACTTC. Its protein product is CAWSSGTEVQYF.

V usage is TRBV2 and J usage is TRBJ2-3; a weak D match, TRBD1 (5 bases). V lost 5 bases, J lost 6 bases, and 12 bases lay in between. CDR1 and CDR2 (germline): SNHLY, FYNNEI. The CDR3 covers 13 residues. CDR3 loop: CASSPGPGDTQYF. The CDR3 DNA follows: TGTGCCAGCAGTCCAGGACCAGGGGATACGCAGTATTTT. Supplemented by reference TRBV2 and TRBJ2-3, the full variable domain reads EPEVTQTPSHQVTQMGQEVILRCVPISNHLYFYWYRQILGQKVEFLVSFYNNEISEKSEIFDDQFSVERPDGSNFTLKIRSTKLEDSAMYFCASSPGPGDTQYFGPGTRLTVL.

The chain recombines TRBV7-6 with TRBJ1-1, with D unresolved. In germline, CDR1 is SGHVS, CDR2 FNYEAQ. V lost 0 bases and J 4 bases, leaving 3 bases between the germline ends. This CDR3 comprises 12 residues. The CDR3 DNA reads as TGTGCCAGCAGCTTAGCGGGCACTGAAGCTTTCTTT. It specifies CASSLAGTEAFF.

The CDR3 nucleotides are TGTGCCACCAGCCTCCGGGGGGGCGAGCAGTACTTC. It yields the protein CATSLRGGEQYF. This rearrangement joins TRBV15 to TRBJ2-7; TRBD2 agrees at 8 bases. V shed 5 bases, J shed 6 bases, and the junction held 3 bases outside the gene matches. This CDR3 is 12 amino acids long. Germline V lookup: CDR1 LNHNV, CDR2 YYDKDF (reference sequence).

For the CDR3, the DNA is TGTGCTACCGGAGGAGAGGCAGTCCGGACCTACGAGCAGTACTTC. It yields the protein CATGGEAVRTYEQYF. The J gene is TRBJ2-7, the V gene TRBV19, with D possibly matching TRBD2 (5 bases). The CDR3 runs 15 residues. Germline CDR1 reads LNHDA; CDR2 reads SQIVND (reference sequence).

The rearrangement uses TRBV5-1 and TRBJ2-7; D is unclear. Per germline, CDR1 SGHRS and CDR2 YFSETQ. The CDR3 contains 14 residues. Trimming removed 0 bases from V and 1 base from J, with 8 bases in between. CDR3 amino acids: CASSLATASYEQYF. The CDR3, as DNA: TGCGCCAGCAGCTTGGCCACTGCATCCTACGAGCAGTACTTC.

This chain joins TRBV11-2 and TRBJ2-3, with a tentative D call TRBD1 (6 bases). Between the trimmed V and J ends, which lost 7 bases and 5 bases, there was a span of 16 bases. Germline lookup yields CDR1 SGHAT and CDR2 FQNNGV. CDR3 size: 14 residues. Written as DNA, the CDR3 is TGTGCCAGCACCCTGGGGGCAGTACGAGATACGCAGTATTTT. As protein: CASTLGAVRDTQYF. Combining the CDR3 with reference TRBV11-2 and TRBJ2-3 gives the whole variable domain EAGVAQSPRYKIIEKRQSVAFWCNPISGHATLYWYQQILGQGPKLLIQFQNNGVVDDSQLPKDRFSAERLKGVDSTLKIQPAKLEDSAVYLCASTLGAVRDTQYFGPGTRLTVL.

V and J are TRBV7-6 and TRBJ1-5, with unresolved D. V dropped 5 bases and J dropped 0 bases, with 20 bases sitting between them. The CDR3 covers 18 residues. Germline CDR1 reads SGHVS; CDR2 reads FNYEAQ. The CDR3 nucleotides read TGTGCCAGCAGCCCCCGACCCAGAGGATCGGATAGCAATCAGCCCCAGCATTTT. It specifies CASSPRPRGSDSNQPQHF.

This chain connects TRBV29-1 to TRBJ2-1; D uncertain. Germline V gene lookup returns CDR1 SQVTM and CDR2 ANQGSEA. This CDR3 comprises 12 residues. V lost 2 bases, J lost 5 bases, and 7 bases lay in between. The CDR3 bases are TGCAGCGTTGAAAGAAGGGACAATGAGCAGTTCTTC. Encoded protein: CSVERRDNEQFF.

The chain recombines TRBV7-2 with TRBJ1-2; 11 nucleotides line up with TRBD1. There are 16 residues in the CDR3. CDR1 and CDR2 from the germline V gene are SGHTA and FQGNSA. J gave up 5 bases and V 5 bases, and 10 bases lay outside the gene matches. This chain's CDR3 is CASSKRDRGTRYGYTF. The CDR3 DNA sequence: TGTGCCAGCAGCAAGAGGGACAGGGGGACTAGGTATGGCTACACCTTC.

This rearrangement joins TRBV28 to TRBJ1-6; a weak D match, TRBD1 (5 bases). The CDR3 length is 14 residues. Germline CDR1 and CDR2: MDHEN and SYDVKM. V was shortened by 1 base and J by 9 bases, with 10 bases between the two germline ends. The CDR3 protein is CASSLLGAASPLHF. CDR3 nucleotides: TGTGCCAGCAGTTTATTAGGGGCCGCTTCACCCCTCCACTTT.

V is TRBV6-1 and J is TRBJ1-5, with 9 positions matching TRBD1. Germline V gives CDR1 MNHNS, CDR2 SASEGT. The CDR3 is 14 amino acids. V trimming: 3 bases; J trimming: 6 bases; junction bases outside the gene matches: 3. The CDR3 nucleotides read TGTGCCAGCAGTGAGCAGACAGGGGGTCAGCCCCAGCATTTT. Translating it yields CASSEQTGGQPQHF.

This clone was seen just once. This chain connects TRBV27 to TRBJ1-5; 7 bases map to TRBD1. The J segment lost 0 bases and the V segment lost 6 bases, leaving 2 bases of the junction unmatched. Germline CDR1 reads MNHEY; CDR2 reads SMNVEV (reference sequence). The CDR3 is made up of 14 amino acids. This CDR3 reads CASRSGGSNQPQHF. The CDR3 region has the DNA TGTGCCAGCAGATCAGGGGGTAGCAATCAGCCCCAGCATTTT.

The J gene is TRBJ2-3, the V gene TRBV4-2; 9 bases are shared with TRBD2. With 3 bases clipped from V and 2 bases from J, the junction kept 12 bases outside the gene matches. From germline, CDR1 is LGHNA and CDR2 YNFKEQ. The CDR3 spans 18 residues. This chain's CDR3 is CASSQEGRLAVYTDTQYF. The CDR3 nucleotides are TGTGCCAGCAGCCAGGAGGGAAGACTAGCGGTATACACAGATACGCAGTATTTT.

The V call is TRBV6-4, the J call TRBJ2-1; TRBD1 matches at 10 bases. V gave up 0 bases and J gave up 7 bases; unmatched junction bases: 6. CDR3 length: 16 residues. Per germline, CDR1 MRHNA and CDR2 SNTAGT. The CDR3 loop reads CASSDSGGTGENEQFF. CDR3 nucleotides: TGTGCCAGCAGTGACTCAGGCGGGACAGGGGAGAATGAGCAGTTCTTC.

About this clone itself: At the DNA level, this CDR3 is encoded by other sequences in the same sample as well. The genes are TRBV20-1 and TRBJ2-7; D is undetermined. This CDR3 has 11 residues. V shed 3 bases and J shed 4 bases, with 7 bases lying between them. Germline CDR1 is DFQATT and CDR2 is SNEGSKA (reference sequence). CDR3 amino acids: CSARGSYEQYF. The CDR3 nucleotides are TGCAGTGCTAGGGGGTCTTACGAGCAGTACTTC.

The J gene is TRBJ2-5, the V gene TRBV13, with 9 bases identical to TRBD2. V shed 4 bases, J shed 7 bases, and the junction held 16 bases outside the gene matches. The CDR3 is 17 amino acids. Germline CDR1 is PRHDT and CDR2 is FYEKMQ (reference sequence). CDR3 in amino acids: CASSSLAQAGGSMTQYF. DNA for the CDR3: TGTGCCAGCAGCTCATTAGCTCAAGCGGGAGGTTCGATGACCCAGTACTTC.

The gene calls are TRBV4-3 and TRBJ1-5, with a tentative D call TRBD1 (5 bases). The CDR3 consists of 18 residues. Trimming left V 0 bases short and J 4 bases short, with 19 bases between. Germline-derived CDR1 and CDR2 are LGHNA and YSLEER. DNA for the CDR3: TGCGCCAGCAGCCAAGAGGTAATACCGGGACTTACGAATCAGCCCCAGCATTTT. Translation: CASSQEVIPGLTNQPQHF.

This clone was picked up one time. The chain couples TRBV7-9 to TRBJ1-5; D gene uncertain. The CDR3 is 12 amino acids. The germline V gene encodes CDR1 SEHNR and CDR2 FQNEAQ (reference sequence). Trimming cost V 6 bases and J 9 bases, with 12 bases left between them. The CDR3 coding sequence is TGTGCCAGCAGTTTTAGCAGTGGGCCCCAGCATTTT. Translating gives CASSFSSGPQHF.

This chain's CDR3 is CASSESRGGEKLFF. CDR3 DNA sequence: TGTGCCAGCAGCGAATCGCGGGGTGGTGAAAAACTGTTTTTT. The rearrangement joins TRBV9 to TRBJ1-4; D unclear. Between the trimmed V and J ends, which lost 3 bases and 7 bases, there was a span of 13 bases. Germline CDR1 SGDLS, CDR2 YYNGEE. The CDR3 loop spans 14 amino acids.

V gene TRBV7-9 combines with J gene TRBJ2-5; possibly TRBD2 for D (6 bases). CDR1 and CDR2 from the germline V gene are SEHNR and FQNEAQ (reference sequence). V was clipped by 1 base and J by 2 bases, with 14 bases between them. The CDR3 has 16 amino acids. Written as DNA, the CDR3 is TGTGCCAGCAGCTTAGGTTGGGCAGGGAGGCAAGAGACCCAGTACTTC. It encodes CASSLGWAGRQETQYF.

The chain carries TRBV6-5 and TRBJ1-2, with 7 bases that match TRBD1. The germline CDR1 and CDR2 sequences are MNHEY and SVGAGI. CDR3 length equals 13 residues. V shed 2 bases, J shed 6 bases, and the junction held 3 bases outside the gene matches. The CDR3 sequence is CASSYPDRDGYTF. DNA of the CDR3: TGTGCCAGCAGTTACCCCGACAGGGATGGCTACACCTTC.